Presented here are 28 T cell receptor beta chains from one specimen sequenced in a study of T cell responses to AZD1222 COVID-19 vaccine (dated by TCRdb to the early 2020s). Library method: the immunoSEQ multiplex PCR assay. This is the immuneACCESS table as TCRdb keeps it, with only in-frame sequences that have V and J called. A part of the clones is gone; compared with another copy, unresolved V genes explain less than half, and the rest is unexplained. This sample lists some 170,000 clones; about nine tenths were detected once. 4% to 4.5% of the sample is in the top ten clones. The time point label corresponds to: about 28 days (+/-7) after the second vaccine dose. This specimen's treatment or condition label, interpreted: meningococcal conjugate vaccine given as trial control. The input for sequencing was peripheral blood, taken 28 days after the second dose of the MenACWY control vaccine. The receptors here all came from an adult who received the MenACWY meningococcal vaccine as a control.

This clone came up once. The chain combines TRBV7-9 with TRBJ2-3; no clear D. The germline V gene encodes CDR1 SEHNR and CDR2 FQNEAQ (reference sequence). V was clipped by 0 bases and J by 2 bases, with 3 bases between them. The CDR3 contains 13 residues. CDR3 residues: CASSLALTDTQYF. CDR3 bases: TGTGCCAGCAGCTTAGCGCTCACAGATACGCAGTATTTT.

The chain joins TRBV27 to TRBJ1-3; no definite D call. The CDR3 has 11 amino acids. Germline V gene lookup returns CDR1 MNHEY and CDR2 SMNVEV (reference sequence). V lost 8 bases to trimming and J lost 3 bases, with 5 bases between them. CDR3 nucleotide sequence: TGTGCCAGCCACTATGGAAACACCATATATTTT. This gives the protein CASHYGNTIYF.

The rearrangement links TRBV4-3 to TRBJ2-7; D is ambiguous. This CDR3 contains 13 residues. In germline, CDR1 is LGHNA, CDR2 YSLEER. The germline V and J ends were trimmed by 3 bases and 6 bases, with 12 bases remaining between them. The CDR3 DNA reads as TGCGCCAGCAGCCAGCTGGGTGGAGCCGAGCAGTACTTC. Protein: CASSQLGGAEQYF.

The J gene is TRBJ2-1, the V gene TRBV5-1; 11 nucleotides agree with TRBD2. Germline V lookup: CDR1 SGHRS, CDR2 YFSETQ. The junction had 11 bases not matched to a gene; V was cut back by 0 bases and J by 9 bases. CDR3 length: 17 residues. Here the CDR3 DNA reads TGCGCCAGCAGCTTGGCCCGGAATAGCGGGAGGGCCAGTGAGCAGTTCTTC. Protein: CASSLARNSGRASEQFF.

The chain uses TRBV3-1 (or the pseudogene TRBV3-2) and TRBJ1-5, with D possibly TRBD1 on 6 matching bases. Per germline, CDR1 LGHDT and CDR2 YNNKEL (reference sequence). This CDR3 has 14 residues. Trimming shortened V by 5 bases and J by 5 bases, and 13 bases separated the two germline ends. As DNA, the CDR3 is TGTGCCAGCAGCGCGGACAGCAGGTATCAGCCCCAGCATTTT. It translates to CASSADSRYQPQHF.

The V and J genes are TRBV6-2 or TRBV6-3 and TRBJ2-1; 11 bases fit TRBD2. The CDR3 consists of 14 residues. Trimming at V came to 0 bases and at J to 9 bases, leaving 1 base not matched to a gene. CDR1 and CDR2 (germline): MNHEY, SVGEGT. This CDR3 is CASSYSGTSGEQFF. Here the CDR3 DNA reads TGTGCCAGCAGTTACTCTGGGACTAGCGGTGAGCAGTTCTTC.

The chain couples TRBV5-6 to TRBJ1-2; tentatively, D is TRBD1 (5 bases). The CDR3 totals 17 residues. With 3 bases removed from V and 5 bases from J, the gap between germline ends came to 23 bases. Germline assignment: CDR1 SGHDT and CDR2 YYEEEE. CDR3 sequence (DNA): TGTGCCAGCAGCTCGTACGATCAGGGCGTAGGCCTTTATGGCTACACCTTC. It yields the protein CASSSYDQGVGLYGYTF.

This chain joins TRBV9 and TRBJ2-7; 10 bases fit TRBD1. CDR3 length equals 16 residues. V was pared by 0 bases and J by 0 bases, with 3 bases of the junction left unmatched. Germline V gene data show CDR1 as SGDLS and CDR2 as YYNGEE. The DNA of the CDR3 is TGTGCCAGCAGCGTAGGGGGACAGGGGAGCTCCTACGAGCAGTACTTC. Translating gives CASSVGGQGSSYEQYF.

This sequence joins TRBV7-9 and TRBJ2-1, with D perhaps matching TRBD1 or TRBD2 (6 bases each). CDR3 length equals 13 residues. The germline V and J ends were trimmed by 10 bases and 3 bases, with 13 bases remaining between them. Germline CDR1 is SEHNR and CDR2 is FQNEAQ (reference sequence). This CDR3 reads CATLGGIYNEQFF. In DNA form, the CDR3 reads TGTGCCACCCTAGGGGGGATCTACAATGAGCAGTTCTTC.

CDR3 coding DNA: TGTGCCAGCAGTCCTGGGGGGGAGCTGTTTTTT. It encodes CASSPGGELFF. The chain has TRBV12-3 or TRBV12-4 and TRBJ2-2; no clear D gene. The CDR3 is 11 amino acids. Trimming left V 5 bases short and J 8 bases short, with 6 bases between.

This clone has a single count. This chain links TRBV3-1 (or the pseudogene TRBV3-2) with TRBJ2-5; 9 bases match TRBD2. Trimming removed 6 bases from V and 5 bases from J; junction bases left unmatched: 10. Germline values: CDR1 LGHDT, CDR2 YNNKEL (reference sequence). CDR3 size: 15 residues. CDR3 in DNA: TGTGCCAGCAGGGGGACTAGCCTGAGTGGGGAGACCCAGTACTTC. This translates into CASRGTSLSGETQYF.

This rearrangement joins TRBV28 to TRBJ1-4, with D maybe TRBD1 (6 bases). Trimming cost V 7 bases and J 0 bases, with 9 bases left between them. Germline CDR1 reads MDHEN; CDR2 reads SYDVKM. The CDR3 has 14 residues. The CDR3 DNA reads TGTGCCAGCATTCCAGGGGCAACTAATGAAAAACTGTTTTTT. It encodes CASIPGATNEKLFF.

This sequence joins TRBV6-6 and TRBJ1-2, with D maybe TRBD1 (5 bases). CDR3 length equals 14 residues. V was trimmed by 0 bases and J by 7 bases, leaving 12 bases between them. Germline V CDR1 and CDR2: MNHNY, SVGAGI (reference sequence). The CDR3 spells CASSYSRGEGGYTF. The CDR3 nucleotides are TGTGCCAGCAGTTACTCTAGAGGGGAAGGTGGCTACACCTTC.

The chain links TRBV18 to TRBJ1-6, with D possibly matching TRBD1 (6 bases). The CDR3 spans 14 residues. The V end lost 6 bases, the J end lost 10 bases, and 16 bases lay between the germline ends. CDR1 is KGHSH, CDR2 LQKENI, per germline. The DNA of the CDR3 is TGTGCCAGCTCCCTGGAGGAGGGACAATCACCCCTCCACTTT. It codes for CASSLEEGQSPLHF.

The chain uses TRBV14 and TRBJ2-7, with TRBD1 as a possible D gene (6 bases). CDR1 and CDR2 from the germline V gene are SGHDN and FVKESK. V lost 1 base and J lost 0, with 10 bases in between. The CDR3 loop spans 15 amino acids. The CDR3 DNA reads TGTGCCAGCAGCCAAGGGGGGACATACTCCTACGAGCAGTACTTC. It codes for CASSQGGTYSYEQYF.

V and J are TRBV7-2 and TRBJ2-5, with D hard to call. The CDR3 consists of 15 residues. The V end lost 5 bases, the J end lost 2 bases, and 15 bases lay between the germline ends. Germline V gene data show CDR1 as SGHTA and CDR2 as FQGNSA. The CDR3 loop reads CASSPRPGPQETQYF. For the CDR3, the DNA is TGTGCCAGCAGCCCCCGACCTGGGCCTCAAGAGACCCAGTACTTC.

The rearrangement links TRBV29-1 to TRBJ1-2, with D possibly matching TRBD1 (6 bases). Trimming shortened V by 3 bases and J by 4 bases, and 18 bases separated the two germline ends. The V gene's germline CDR1 is SQVTM and CDR2 ANQGSEA. The CDR3 is made up of 15 amino acids. The CDR3 DNA is TGCAGCGTTGATCTCCCGGGGGGCGGGAGCTATGGCTACACCTTC. Its translation: CSVDLPGGGSYGYTF. The whole variable domain, remainder taken from reference TRBV29-1 and TRBJ1-2, is SAVISQKPSRDICQRGTSLTIQCQVDSQVTMMFWYRQQPGQSLTLIATANQGSEATYESGFVIDKFPISRPNLTFSTLTVSNMSPEDSSIYLCSVDLPGGGSYGYTFGSGTRLTVV.

The genes are TRBV5-1 and TRBJ2-7; D might be TRBD1 or TRBD2, each matching 6 bases. Trimming took off 4 bases at V and 6 bases at J, with 17 bases between the two ends. Germline CDR1 and CDR2: SGHRS and YFSETQ. The CDR3 is made up of 14 amino acids. The CDR3 sequence is CASSTGTYLGEQYF. CDR3 sequence (DNA): TGCGCCAGCAGCACAGGGACTTACCTCGGCGAGCAGTACTTC.

This chain links TRBV18 with TRBJ2-1, with D possibly matching TRBD2 (6 bases). This CDR3 spans 15 amino acids. The V end was cut by 3 bases, the J end by 5 bases, with 14 bases between. Germline values: CDR1 KGHSH, CDR2 LQKENI. The CDR3 DNA follows: TGTGCCAGCTCACCCGGCCGAAGACTAGACAATGAGCAGTTCTTC. This sequence encodes CASSPGRRLDNEQFF.

This clone is a singleton in its sample. The chain is built from TRBV18 and TRBJ1-5; the D gene is possibly TRBD1 (5 bases). Germline V lookup: CDR1 KGHSH, CDR2 LQKENI. V shed 3 bases and J shed 3 bases, with 9 bases lying between them. The CDR3 sequence is 14 residues long. Here the CDR3 reads CASSPGGDNQPQHF. CDR3 nucleotide sequence: TGTGCCAGCTCACCTGGAGGGGACAATCAGCCCCAGCATTTT.

The chain combines TRBV6-2 or TRBV6-3 with TRBJ2-6, with D perhaps assigned TRBD1 or TRBD2 (5 bases each). CDR3 size: 16 residues. Germline V lookup: CDR1 MNHEY, CDR2 SVGEGT. The V end was cut by 3 bases, the J end by 2 bases, with 11 bases between. As DNA, the CDR3 is TGTGCCAGCAGTTATCTGGGGCGGGCTGGGGCCAACGTCCTGACTTTC. Its translation: CASSYLGRAGANVLTF.

This clone showed up just once. The chain combines TRBV30 with TRBJ1-5, with D unclear. The germline CDR1 and CDR2 sequences are GTSNPN and SVGIG (reference sequence). V lost 2 bases, J lost 1 base, and 15 bases lay in between. The CDR3 extends over 16 amino acids. The CDR3 here is CAWSPNPRHSNQPQHF. CDR3 nucleotide sequence: TGTGCCTGGAGTCCAAATCCTCGACACAGCAATCAGCCCCAGCATTTT. Full variable domain (outside the CDR3, taken from reference TRBV30 and TRBJ1-5): SQTIHQWPATLVQPVGSPLSLECTVEGTSNPNLYWYRQAAGRGLQLLFYSVGIGQISSEVPQNLSASRPQDRQFILSSKKLLLSDSGFYLCAWSPNPRHSNQPQHFGDGTRLSIL.

Only a few counts were recorded for this clone. CDR3 bases: TGTGCCAGCAGCTTAGGGACTAGCACCTACAATGAGCAGTTCTTC. Translation: CASSLGTSTYNEQFF. The chain couples TRBV7-7 to TRBJ2-1; TRBD2 matches at 8 bases. After removal of 1 base from V and 2 bases from J, the junction contained 1 base not matched to a gene. Germline CDR1 and CDR2: SSHAT and FNYEAQ (reference sequence). The CDR3 extends over 15 amino acids. The full variable domain, in which reference TRBV7-7 and TRBJ2-1 provide the parts outside the CDR3, is GAGVSQSPRYKVTKRGQDVTLRCDPISSHATLYWYQQALGQGPEFLTYFNYEAQPDKSGLPSDRFSAERPEGSISTLTIQRTEQRDSAMYRCASSLGTSTYNEQFFGPGTRLTVL.

V is TRBV24-1 and J is TRBJ2-3; TRBD2 agrees at 7 bases. CDR3 length equals 18 residues. CDR1 and CDR2 from the germline V gene are KGHDR and SFDVKD. J was trimmed by 0 bases and V by 4 bases; bases with no gene match: 12. As DNA, the CDR3 is TGTGCCACCAGTGACCACAGACTAGCCGTGGAGAGCACAGATACGCAGTATTTT. Translating gives CATSDHRLAVESTDTQYF.

This chain links TRBV5-4 with TRBJ2-6; 9 nucleotides agree with TRBD2. V trimming: 2 bases; J trimming: 0 bases; junction bases outside the gene matches: 6. The CDR3 is 18 residues long. Looked up from germline, CDR1 is SGHNT and CDR2 is YYREEE (reference sequence). The CDR3 DNA reads as TGTGCCAGCAGCTTTAGCCTAGCGGGACGCTCTGGGGCCAACGTCCTGACTTTC. Translating it yields CASSFSLAGRSGANVLTF. Together with reference TRBV5-4 and TRBJ2-6, the CDR3 gives the full variable domain: ETGVTQSPTHLIKTRGQQVTLRCSSQSGHNTVSWYQQALGQGPQFIFQYYREEENGRGNFPPRFSGLQFPNYSSELNVNALELDDSALYLCASSFSLAGRSGANVLTFGAGSRLTVL.

The chain has TRBV14 and TRBJ2-1, with a weak D call TRBD2 (5 bases). CDR3 length: 16 amino acids. V gave up 6 bases and J gave up 3 bases, with 18 bases separating them. In germline, CDR1 is SGHDN, CDR2 FVKESK. CDR3 DNA sequence: TGTGCCAGCAGTCTTCTCTCGGGAATGGTCTACAATGAGCAGTTCTTC. Protein: CASSLLSGMVYNEQFF.

This rearrangement joins TRBV3-1 (or the pseudogene TRBV3-2) to TRBJ2-1, with TRBD2 identical over 10 bases. Germline values: CDR1 LGHDT, CDR2 YNNKEL (reference sequence). This CDR3 has 16 amino acids. J gave up 6 bases and V 0 bases, and 5 bases lay outside the gene matches. The CDR3 DNA follows: TGTGCCAGCAGCCAAGAAGTAGGACTAGCGGTCAATGAGCAGTTCTTC. Protein sequence: CASSQEVGLAVNEQFF.

The chain is built from TRBV9 and TRBJ1-4, with TRBD1 as a possible D gene (5 bases). Germline lookup yields CDR1 SGDLS and CDR2 YYNGEE. Trimming took off 0 bases at V and 8 bases at J, with 11 bases between the two ends. The CDR3 runs to 14 residues. CDR3 sequence (DNA): TGTGCCAGCAGCGTAGCGGGATGGGGCGAAAAACTGTTTTTT. Translation: CASSVAGWGEKLFF.